One T cell receptor (beta chain) is described in this entry. The data are from a study of blood T cell repertoires in COVID-19. Data came from immunoSEQ multiplex PCR; TCRdb stores just in-frame clones and leaves some out. The table includes 180,000 or so clones, about 85% detected once. Sample: peripheral blood. The receptor was derived from a man between 18 and 29 years old with acute or convalescent COVID-19.

The CDR3, as DNA: TGTGCCAGCAGCTGGGGCAGGGGTGGTCAAGAGACCCAGTACTTC. As protein: CASSWGRGGQETQYF. V is TRBV7-9 and J is TRBJ2-5; possible D gene TRBD1, 6 bases. The germline V and J ends were trimmed by 4 bases and 2 bases, with 14 bases remaining between them. The germline V gene has CDR1 SEHNR and CDR2 FQNEAQ (reference sequence). The CDR3 runs 15 residues.